This note documents a single TCR beta chain sequence. What it recognizes is unknown. This sample stems from a study of T cell repertoires in cytomegalovirus infection. Turning to the study itself: The study used recently identified HLA-C-restricted and well-studied HLA-B-restricted CMV epitopes. CMV infection together with matching HLA type was indicated by public TCR beta signatures.

Study-wide points: The response measured ex vivo was dominated by TCR beta clonotypes (HLA-C-restricted and CMV-specific). People with CMV and the relevant HLA were identified by cumulative public TCR beta family frequency.

V lost 3 bases to trimming and J lost 6 bases; unmatched junction nucleotides: 6. CDR3 length: 14 amino acids. CDR1 is KGHDR and CDR2 is SFDVKD in the germline V gene. TCRdb recomputed calls from the reads with MiXCR, one row per CDR3 protein. This table has around 310,000 distinct CDR3 sequences, just under 30% appearing once. This receptor was obtained from a human donor in good health (CMV status not recorded). Some clones in this sample may be carry-over from other donors' samples. The input for sequencing was cultured PBMCs, taken from culture after CMV antigen stimulation. The chain uses TRBV24-1 and TRBJ1-2; 7 bases are a match to TRBD1. The DNA of the CDR3 is TGTGCCACCAGTGATCCCGGGACAGAGGATGGCTACACCTTC. This sequence encodes CATSDPGTEDGYTF.